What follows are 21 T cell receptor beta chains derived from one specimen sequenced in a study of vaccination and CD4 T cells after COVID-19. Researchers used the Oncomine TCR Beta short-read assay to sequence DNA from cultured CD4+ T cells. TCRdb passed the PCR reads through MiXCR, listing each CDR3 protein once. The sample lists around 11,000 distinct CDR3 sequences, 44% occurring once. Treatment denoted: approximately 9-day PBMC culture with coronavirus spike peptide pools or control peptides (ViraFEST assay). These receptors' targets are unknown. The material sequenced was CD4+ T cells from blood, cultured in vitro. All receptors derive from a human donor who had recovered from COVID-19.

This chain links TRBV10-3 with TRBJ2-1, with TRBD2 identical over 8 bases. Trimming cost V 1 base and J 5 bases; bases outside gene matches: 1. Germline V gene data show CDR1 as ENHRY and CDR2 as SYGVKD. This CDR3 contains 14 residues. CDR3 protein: CAISEWTSNNEQFF. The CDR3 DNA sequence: TGTGCCATCAGTGAGTGGACTAGCAACAATGAGCAGTTCTTC.

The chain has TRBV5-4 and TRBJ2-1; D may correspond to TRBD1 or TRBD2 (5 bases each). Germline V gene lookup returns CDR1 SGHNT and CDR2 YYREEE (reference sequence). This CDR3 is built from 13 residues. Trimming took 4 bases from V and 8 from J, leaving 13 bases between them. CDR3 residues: CASSPRDRDEQFF. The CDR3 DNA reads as TGTGCCAGCAGCCCCCGGGACCGGGATGAGCAGTTCTTC.

CDR3 nucleotides: TGTGCCTGGAGTGGGATCCGGGGTAGCGGGGGGTTGCTGTACTTC. Amino acids: CAWSGIRGSGGLLYF. The rearrangement joins TRBV30 to TRBJ2-5, with 10 nucleotides matching TRBD2. Germline V CDR1 and CDR2: GTSNPN, SVGIG (reference sequence). There are 15 residues in the CDR3. J was trimmed by 13 bases and V by 1 base; bases with no gene match: 15.

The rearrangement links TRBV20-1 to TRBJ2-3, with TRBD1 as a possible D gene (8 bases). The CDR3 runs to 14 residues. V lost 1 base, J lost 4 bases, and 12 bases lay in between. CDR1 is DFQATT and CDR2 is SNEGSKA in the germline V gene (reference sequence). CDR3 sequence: CSARGTGGADTQYF. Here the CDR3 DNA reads TGCAGTGCTAGAGGCACAGGGGGGGCAGATACGCAGTATTTT.

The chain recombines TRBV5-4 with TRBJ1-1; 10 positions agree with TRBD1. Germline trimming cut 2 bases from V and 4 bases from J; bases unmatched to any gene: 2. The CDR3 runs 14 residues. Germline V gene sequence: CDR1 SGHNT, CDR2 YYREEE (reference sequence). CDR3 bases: TGTGCCAGCAGCTTACGGGACAGGGGCACTGAAGCTTTCTTT. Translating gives CASSLRDRGTEAFF.

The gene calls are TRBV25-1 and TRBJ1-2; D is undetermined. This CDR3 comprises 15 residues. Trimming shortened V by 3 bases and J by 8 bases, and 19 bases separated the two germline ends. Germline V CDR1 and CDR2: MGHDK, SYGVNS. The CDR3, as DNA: TGTGCCAGCAGTGATCCCACAACGTTCGGGGAAGGCTACACCTTC. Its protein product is CASSDPTTFGEGYTF.

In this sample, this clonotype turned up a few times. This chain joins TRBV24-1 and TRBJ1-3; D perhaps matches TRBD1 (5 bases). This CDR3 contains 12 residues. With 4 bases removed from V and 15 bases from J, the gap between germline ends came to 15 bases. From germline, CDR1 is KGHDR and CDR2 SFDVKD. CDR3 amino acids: CATSDARGRQYF. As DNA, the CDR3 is TGTGCCACCAGTGACGCCCGGGGCCGCCAATATTTT.

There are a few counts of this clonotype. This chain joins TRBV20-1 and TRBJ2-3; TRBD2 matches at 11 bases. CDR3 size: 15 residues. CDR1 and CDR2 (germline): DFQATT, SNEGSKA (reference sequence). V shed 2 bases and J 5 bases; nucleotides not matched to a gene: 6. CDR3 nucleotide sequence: TGCAGTGCTAGAACTAGCGGGGGCTTGATAGATACGCAGTATTTT. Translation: CSARTSGGLIDTQYF.

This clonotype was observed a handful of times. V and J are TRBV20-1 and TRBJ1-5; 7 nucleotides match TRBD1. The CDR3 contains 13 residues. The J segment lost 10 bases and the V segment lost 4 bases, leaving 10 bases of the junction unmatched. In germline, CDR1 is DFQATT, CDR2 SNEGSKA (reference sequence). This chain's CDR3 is CSAIRGGGGPQHF. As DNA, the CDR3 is TGCAGTGCTATCAGGGGGGGAGGTGGACCCCAGCATTTT.

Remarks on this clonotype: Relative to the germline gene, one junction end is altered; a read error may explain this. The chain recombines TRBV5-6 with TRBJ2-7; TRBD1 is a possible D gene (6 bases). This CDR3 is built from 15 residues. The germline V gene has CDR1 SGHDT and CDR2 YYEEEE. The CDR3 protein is CASRPLTGPLSDPSF. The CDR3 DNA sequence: TGTGCCAGCAGGCCACTCACAGGGCCGCTATCGGATCCCAGCTTC.

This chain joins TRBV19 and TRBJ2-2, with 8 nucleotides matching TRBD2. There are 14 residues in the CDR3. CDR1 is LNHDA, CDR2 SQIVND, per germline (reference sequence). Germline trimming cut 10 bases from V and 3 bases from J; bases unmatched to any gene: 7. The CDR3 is CATRTSGYTGELFF. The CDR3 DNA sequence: TGTGCCACCCGAACTAGCGGCTACACCGGGGAGCTGTTTTTT.

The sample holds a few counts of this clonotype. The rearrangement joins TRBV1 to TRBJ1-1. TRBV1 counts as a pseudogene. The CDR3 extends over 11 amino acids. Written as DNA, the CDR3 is TGCACCAGCAGCCAAGATCTAGAAGCTTTCTTT. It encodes CTSSQDLEAFF.

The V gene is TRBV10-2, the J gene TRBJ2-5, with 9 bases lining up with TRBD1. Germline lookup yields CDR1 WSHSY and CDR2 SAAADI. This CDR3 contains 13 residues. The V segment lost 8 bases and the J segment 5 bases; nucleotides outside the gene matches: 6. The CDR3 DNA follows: TGCGCCAGCGGGGGACAGGGCGGCGAGACCCAGTACTTC. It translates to CASGGQGGETQYF.

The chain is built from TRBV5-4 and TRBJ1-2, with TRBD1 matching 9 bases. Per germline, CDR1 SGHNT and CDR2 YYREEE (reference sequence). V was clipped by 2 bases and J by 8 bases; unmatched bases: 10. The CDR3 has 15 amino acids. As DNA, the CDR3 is TGTGCCAGCAGCTTCAAGGACAGGGGTTTAAGAGGCTACACCTTC. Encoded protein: CASSFKDRGLRGYTF.

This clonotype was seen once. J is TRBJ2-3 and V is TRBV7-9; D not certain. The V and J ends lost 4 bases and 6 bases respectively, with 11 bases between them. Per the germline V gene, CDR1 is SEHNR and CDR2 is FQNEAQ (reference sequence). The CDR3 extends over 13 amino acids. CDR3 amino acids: CASSSGAWDTQYF. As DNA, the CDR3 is TGTGCCAGCAGCTCCGGTGCCTGGGATACGCAGTATTTT. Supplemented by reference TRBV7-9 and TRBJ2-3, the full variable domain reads DTGVSQNPRHKITKRGQNVTFRCDPISEHNRLYWYRQTLGQGPEFLTYFQNEAQLEKSRLLSDRFSAERPKGSFSTLEIQRTEQGDSAMYLCASSSGAWDTQYFGPGTRLTVL.

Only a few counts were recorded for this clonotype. CDR3 sequence: CASSERQLQETQYF. CDR3 sequence (DNA): TGTGCCAGCAGTGAAAGACAGCTCCAAGAGACCCAGTACTTC. The V and J genes are TRBV2 and TRBJ2-5; D possibly corresponds to TRBD1 (5 bases). The CDR3 is made up of 14 amino acids. V was trimmed by 2 bases and J by 1 base, leaving 8 bases between them. Germline V gives CDR1 SNHLY, CDR2 FYNNEI.

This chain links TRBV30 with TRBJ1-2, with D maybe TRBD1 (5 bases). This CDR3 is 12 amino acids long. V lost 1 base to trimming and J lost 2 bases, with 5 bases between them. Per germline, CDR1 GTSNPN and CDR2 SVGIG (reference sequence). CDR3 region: CAWSGQNYGYTF. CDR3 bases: TGTGCCTGGAGTGGACAGAACTATGGCTACACCTTC.

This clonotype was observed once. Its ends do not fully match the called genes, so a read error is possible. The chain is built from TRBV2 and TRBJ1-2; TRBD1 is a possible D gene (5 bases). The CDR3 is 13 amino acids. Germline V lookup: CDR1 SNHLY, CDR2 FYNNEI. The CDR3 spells CASSIGANYGCTF. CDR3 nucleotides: TGTGCCAGCAGTATCGGGGCTAACTATGGCTGCACCTTC.

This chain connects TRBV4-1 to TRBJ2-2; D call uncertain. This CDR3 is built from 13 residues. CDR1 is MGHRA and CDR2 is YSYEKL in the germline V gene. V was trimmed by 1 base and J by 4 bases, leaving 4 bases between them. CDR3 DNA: TGCGCCAGCAGCCAAGTAGCCACCGGGGAGCTGTTTTTT. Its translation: CASSQVATGELFF.

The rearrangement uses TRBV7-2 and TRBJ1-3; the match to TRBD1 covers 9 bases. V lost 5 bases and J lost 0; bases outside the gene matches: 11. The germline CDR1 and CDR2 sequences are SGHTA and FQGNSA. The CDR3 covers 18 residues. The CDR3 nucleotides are TGTGCCAGCAGCAGGTCGCCGGGACAGGGAGGCTCTGGAAACACCATATATTTT. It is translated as CASSRSPGQGGSGNTIYF.

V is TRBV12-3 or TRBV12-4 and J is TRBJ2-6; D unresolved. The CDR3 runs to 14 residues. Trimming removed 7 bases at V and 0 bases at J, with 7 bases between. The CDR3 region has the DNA TGTGCCAGCACCTCCAGCTCTGGGGCCAACGTCCTGACTTTC. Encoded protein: CASTSSSGANVLTF.